The 27 T cell receptor beta chains presented below share a single source sample, sequenced in a study of T cell responses to AZD1222 COVID-19 vaccine (dated by TCRdb to the early 2020s). To prepare the library, the immunoSEQ multiplex PCR assay was applied. Imported from immuneACCESS, the table was reduced by TCRdb to in-frame sequences with V and J called. These copies leave out some clones; in studies compared against another copy, an unresolved V gene accounts for under half, and the cause of the remainder is not known. Counted in this sample were some 87,000 clones; approximately 92% of them appeared once. The biggest ten clones account for 30% to 35% of the sample. The time point label, read with the paper, signifies: baseline before first vaccination. Sequenced here: peripheral blood, sampled on day 0 of AZD1222 vaccination. The source of these receptors is an adult in good health.

This rearrangement joins TRBV27 to TRBJ1-6, with TRBD1 as a possible D gene (6 bases). CDR3 length: 14 amino acids. V was clipped by 2 bases and J by 5 bases, with 7 bases between them. Germline assignment: CDR1 MNHEY and CDR2 SMNVEV (reference sequence). This CDR3 is CASSLRDNNSPLHF. CDR3 bases: TGTGCCAGCAGTTTAAGGGACAATAATTCACCCCTCCACTTT.

This chain links TRBV6-2 or TRBV6-3 with TRBJ2-7; perhaps TRBD2 as D (5 bases). This CDR3 spans 14 amino acids. In germline, CDR1 is MNHEY, CDR2 SVGEGT. V gave up 6 bases and J gave up 2 bases, with 14 bases separating them. DNA for the CDR3: TGTGCCAGCAGCCTGGGGAGAACTACCTACGAGCAGTACTTC. Translation: CASSLGRTTYEQYF.

V gene TRBV29-1 combines with J gene TRBJ2-7; TRBD2 is a possible D gene (5 bases). V gave up 0 bases and J gave up 5 bases, with 14 bases separating them. Germline CDR1 and CDR2: SQVTM and ANQGSEA. The CDR3 totals 14 residues. The CDR3 loop reads CSVEDPGKRNEQYF. Here the CDR3 DNA reads TGCAGCGTTGAAGACCCCGGGAAGCGGAACGAGCAGTACTTC.

The V gene is TRBV18, the J gene TRBJ2-7; tentative D call: TRBD1 (6 bases). Germline CDR1 reads KGHSH; CDR2 reads LQKENI. The CDR3 covers 13 residues. Trimming cost V 4 bases and J 2 bases, with 9 bases left between them. The CDR3 DNA sequence: TGTGCCAGCTCACGACGGACAGCCTACGAGCAGTACTTC. Amino acids: CASSRRTAYEQYF.

The table lists this clone with a few counts. The chain has TRBV5-6 and TRBJ2-3; D gene uncertain. V was shortened by 3 bases and J by 4 bases, with 9 bases between the two germline ends. CDR3 size: 13 residues. Germline V gene lookup returns CDR1 SGHDT and CDR2 YYEEEE. This CDR3 reads CASSSYISDTQYF. CDR3 DNA sequence: TGTGCCAGCAGCTCCTACATATCAGATACGCAGTATTTT.

The CDR3 DNA reads TGTGCCAGCACCCCGCCCACAGGGTGGGACACAGATACGCAGTATTTT. This sequence encodes CASTPPTGWDTDTQYF. The chain recombines TRBV7-9 with TRBJ2-3, with D possibly matching TRBD1 (6 bases). V was trimmed by 7 bases and J by 2 bases, leaving 19 bases between them. The CDR3 loop spans 16 amino acids. Germline values: CDR1 SEHNR, CDR2 FQNEAQ (reference sequence).

J is TRBJ1-2 and V is TRBV9; the D gene is possibly TRBD1 (6 bases). Trimming removed 4 bases at V and 5 bases at J, with 15 bases between. In germline, CDR1 is SGDLS, CDR2 YYNGEE. This CDR3 has 14 residues. CDR3 protein: CASSPLGGSYGYTF. Written as DNA, the CDR3 is TGTGCCAGCAGCCCCTTAGGGGGGTCGTATGGCTACACCTTC. Drawing the rest from reference TRBV9 and TRBJ1-2, the complete variable domain is DSGVTQTPKHLITATGQRVTLRCSPRSGDLSVYWYQQSLDQGLQFLIQYYNGEERAKGNILERFSAQQFPDLHSELNLSSLELGDSALYFCASSPLGGSYGYTFGSGTRLTVV.

This clone has a single count. V is TRBV28 and J is TRBJ2-7, with D possibly being TRBD1 (6 bases). The CDR3 extends over 14 amino acids. V dropped 7 bases and J dropped 0 bases, with 13 bases sitting between them. CDR1 and CDR2 (germline): MDHEN, SYDVKM. CDR3 nucleotide sequence: TGTGCCAGCACCAAGGGGACACGCTCCTACGAGCAGTACTTC. Translating it yields CASTKGTRSYEQYF. Drawing the rest from reference TRBV28 and TRBJ2-7, the complete variable domain is DVKVTQSSRYLVKRTGEKVFLECVQDMDHENMFWYRQDPGLGLRLIYFSYDVKMKEKGDIPEGYSVSREKKERFSLILESASTNQTSMYLCASTKGTRSYEQYFGPGTRLTVT.

This clone was detected only a few times. The chain carries TRBV7-2 and TRBJ2-2; D possibly matches TRBD1 or TRBD2 (6 bases each). With 2 bases removed from V and 6 bases from J, the gap between germline ends came to 10 bases. Germline assignment: CDR1 SGHTA and CDR2 FQGNSA. The length of the CDR3 is 14 residues. In DNA form, the CDR3 reads TGTGCCAGCAGCTTAACCGGGGGCCCCGGGGAGCTGTTTTTT. Translated, it gives CASSLTGGPGELFF.

The chain carries TRBV28 and TRBJ1-5; the D is unclear. V was pared by 2 bases and J by 4 bases, with 6 bases between. This CDR3 has 13 amino acids. Germline loops: CDR1 MDHEN, CDR2 SYDVKM. DNA for the CDR3: TGTGCCAGCAGTTTAACGGGAAATCAGCCCCAGCATTTT. Translation gives CASSLTGNQPQHF.

DNA of the CDR3: TGTGCTAGTGGTTTGGTACGGGGGGGGACAGATACGCAGTATTTT. This encodes CASGLVRGGTDTQYF. The chain carries TRBV12-5 and TRBJ2-3; 8 bases are shared with TRBD2. Losses at the gene ends were 0 bases for V and 3 bases for J; bases not matched to a gene: 2. The CDR3 consists of 15 residues. CDR1 LGHNT and CDR2 FRNRAP come from the germline V gene.

V is TRBV15 and J is TRBJ2-7; 11 bases align to TRBD1. The CDR3 runs 16 residues. Germline V gene sequence: CDR1 LNHNV, CDR2 YYDKDF (reference sequence). The junction had 11 bases not matched to a gene; V was cut back by 4 bases and J by 6 bases. The CDR3, as DNA: TGTGCCACCAGCACCTCGAGGAGGACAGGGGGCAGCGAGCAGTACTTC. This encodes CATSTSRRTGGSEQYF.

DNA for the CDR3: TGTGCCAGCAGTTACTCTCGCGGGACGACCGGGGAGCTGTTTTTT. Its translation is CASSYSRGTTGELFF. This sequence joins TRBV6-5 and TRBJ2-2; TRBD2 might be the D (6 bases). Trimming pared 0 bases from V and 5 bases from J, leaving 10 bases between. CDR1 MNHEY and CDR2 SVGAGI come from the germline V gene. This CDR3 has 15 amino acids.

The gene calls are TRBV10-3 and TRBJ2-5; 12 bases line up with TRBD2. V was pared by 6 bases and J by 1 base, with 6 bases of the junction left unmatched. Germline assignment: CDR1 ENHRY and CDR2 SYGVKD. The CDR3 consists of 16 residues. The chain's CDR3 is CAIRSGLAGLQETQYF. Written as DNA, the CDR3 is TGTGCCATCAGATCGGGACTAGCGGGCCTCCAAGAGACCCAGTACTTC.

In its sample, this clone was seen once. This chain joins TRBV28 and TRBJ1-1; weak D call: TRBD1 (6 bases). The V end lost 7 bases, the J end lost 4 bases, and 10 bases lay between the germline ends. Germline V CDR1 and CDR2: MDHEN, SYDVKM. The CDR3 runs to 12 residues. The CDR3 region is CASKEGGTEAFF. CDR3 nucleotides: TGTGCCAGCAAAGAGGGGGGCACTGAAGCTTTCTTT.

The chain is built from TRBV27 and TRBJ2-7; D may be TRBD2 (5 bases). The V gene's germline CDR1 is MNHEY and CDR2 SMNVEV (reference sequence). The CDR3 is 14 residues long. Trimming removed 6 bases at V and 3 bases at J, with 15 bases between. CDR3 nucleotide sequence: TGTGCCAGCAGCTCGGATGTAGGGAGCTACGAGCAGTACTTC. Its translation: CASSSDVGSYEQYF.

The genes are TRBV5-5 and TRBJ1-4, with 9 bases lining up with TRBD1. The CDR3 contains 15 residues. Losses at the gene ends were 4 bases for V and 8 bases for J; bases not matched to a gene: 9. Germline CDR1 and CDR2: SGHKS and YYEKEE (reference sequence). DNA of the CDR3: TGTGCCAGCAGCCTGAACAGGGGGCTGGGGGAAAAACTGTTTTTT. This encodes CASSLNRGLGEKLFF. The complete variable domain, with remaining parts taken from reference TRBV5-5 and TRBJ1-4, reads DAGVTQSPTHLIKTRGQQVTLRCSPISGHKSVSWYQQVLGQGPQFIFQYYEKEERGRGNFPDRFSARQFPNYSSELNVNALLLGDSALYLCASSLNRGLGEKLFFGSGTQLSVL.

The gene calls are TRBV19 and TRBJ2-7; no clear D gene. Looked up from germline, CDR1 is LNHDA and CDR2 is SQIVND (reference sequence). The CDR3 covers 12 residues. The V end was cut by 3 bases, the J end by 2 bases, with 5 bases between. CDR3 bases: TGTGCCAGTAGTATTCAGCCCTACGAGCAGTACTTC. Translating gives CASSIQPYEQYF. The entire variable domain, with the rest obtained from reference TRBV19 and TRBJ2-7, is as follows: DGGITQSPKYLFRKEGQNVTLSCEQNLNHDAMYWYRQDPGQGLRLIYYSQIVNDFQKGDIAEGYSVSREKKESFPLTVTSAQKNPTAFYLCASSIQPYEQYFGPGTRLTVT.

The rearrangement uses TRBV4-1 and TRBJ2-1, with 7 nucleotides matching TRBD2. Germline V gene data show CDR1 as MGHRA and CDR2 as YSYEKL. There are 15 residues in the CDR3. Trimming removed 1 base from V and 1 base from J; junction bases left unmatched: 1. Written as DNA, the CDR3 is TGCGCCAGCAGCCAAGGCGGGAGTTCCTACAATGAGCAGTTCTTC. Its translation: CASSQGGSSYNEQFF.

The rearrangement joins TRBV30 to TRBJ1-4; TRBD1 agrees at 10 bases. This CDR3 contains 18 residues. The V gene's germline CDR1 is GTSNPN and CDR2 SVGIG (reference sequence). Trimming cost V 3 bases and J 4 bases; bases outside gene matches: 14. CDR3 protein: CAWSPGTGDRSFNEKLFF. Written as DNA, the CDR3 is TGTGCCTGGAGCCCCGGGACAGGGGACCGGTCTTTTAATGAAAAACTGTTTTTT.

V gene TRBV3-1 (or the pseudogene TRBV3-2) combines with J gene TRBJ1-2; tentatively, D is TRBD1 (6 bases). The CDR3 contains 15 residues. Germline V gene sequence: CDR1 LGHDT, CDR2 YNNKEL (reference sequence). V was cut by 1 base and J by 2 bases, with 11 bases left in between. The DNA for the CDR3 is TGTGCCAGCAGCCAAGGGTACAGGGCCAACTATGGCTACACCTTC. It translates to CASSQGYRANYGYTF.

The V call is TRBV10-3, the J call TRBJ2-7; 7 nucleotides align to TRBD1. The CDR3 consists of 14 residues. V lost 6 bases, J lost 0 bases, and 5 bases stayed unmatched. CDR1 and CDR2 from the germline V gene are ENHRY and SYGVKD. Here the CDR3 reads CAIRTGQSSYEQYF. In DNA form, the CDR3 reads TGTGCCATCAGAACGGGACAGAGCTCCTACGAGCAGTACTTC.

The CDR3 reads CASSIPDPRSYNEQFF. DNA for the CDR3: TGTGCCAGTAGCATACCCGATCCCCGCTCCTACAATGAGCAGTTCTTC. The chain links TRBV19 to TRBJ2-1; D gene ambiguous. The CDR3 is made up of 16 amino acids. V was pared by 6 bases and J by 0 bases, with 15 bases between. CDR1 is LNHDA and CDR2 is SQIVND in the germline V gene (reference sequence).

The chain links TRBV6-1 to TRBJ1-3; no clear D. V dropped 2 bases and J dropped 3 bases, with 2 bases sitting between them. The germline gives CDR1 MNHNS, CDR2 SASEGT. This CDR3 region has 12 residues. In DNA, the CDR3 is TGTGCCAGCAGTGAAAGTGGAAACACCATATATTTT. As protein: CASSESGNTIYF.

The J gene is TRBJ1-6, the V gene TRBV28; a weak D match, TRBD1 (6 bases). The CDR3 has 14 residues. The germline V gene has CDR1 MDHEN and CDR2 SYDVKM. V was cut by 5 bases and J by 12 bases, with 17 bases left in between. CDR3 nucleotides: TGTGCCAGCAGTCGACAGGTGATGGGGGTACCCCTCCACTTT. Translating it yields CASSRQVMGVPLHF.

The table lists this clone with a count of one. V is TRBV3-1 (or the pseudogene TRBV3-2) and J is TRBJ1-1, with 7 bases that match TRBD1. This CDR3 region has 14 residues. The V and J ends lost 5 bases and 6 bases, in that order; junction bases with no gene match: 9. CDR1 is LGHDT and CDR2 is YNNKEL in the germline V gene (reference sequence). CDR3 amino acids: CASSDREGFAEAFF. In DNA form, the CDR3 reads TGTGCCAGCAGCGACAGGGAGGGGTTCGCTGAAGCTTTCTTT.

This chain uses TRBV6-2 or TRBV6-3 with TRBJ1-2, with D tentatively TRBD1 (5 bases). Germline V gives CDR1 MNHEY, CDR2 SVGEGT. The CDR3 has 15 amino acids. V lost 0 bases to trimming and J lost 2 bases, with 10 bases between them. DNA for the CDR3: TGTGCCAGCAGTTACTCAATGGGGCGAAACTATGGCTACACCTTC. This encodes CASSYSMGRNYGYTF.